What follows describes a single T cell receptor beta chain. Its target is unknown. The sample is drawn from a study of cytomegalovirus exposure and HLA in healthy donors. Findings and caveats of the study: Most likely, a cluster of highly shared sequence variants arose as a sequencing artifact.

In the PCR, 60 Vbeta and 13 Jbeta primers were used. Assay: immunoSEQ multiplex PCR; the TCRdb copy retains only in-frame clones and omits some. Recorded here are approximately 77,000 clones; the top ten clones represent about 4.6%. The CDR3 is 13 residues long. With 8 bases clipped from V and 4 bases from J, the junction kept 6 bases outside the gene matches. Per the germline V gene, CDR1 is LNHDA and CDR2 is SQIVND (reference sequence). The specimen sequenced was PBMCs. This rearrangement joins TRBV19 to TRBJ1-2, with 8 positions matching TRBD1. The sequence derives from a man under 40 in good health and CMV-seronegative. The CDR3, as DNA: TGTGCCAGTTCTAGACAGGGGTTCTATGGCTACACCTTC. Its translation is CASSRQGFYGYTF.